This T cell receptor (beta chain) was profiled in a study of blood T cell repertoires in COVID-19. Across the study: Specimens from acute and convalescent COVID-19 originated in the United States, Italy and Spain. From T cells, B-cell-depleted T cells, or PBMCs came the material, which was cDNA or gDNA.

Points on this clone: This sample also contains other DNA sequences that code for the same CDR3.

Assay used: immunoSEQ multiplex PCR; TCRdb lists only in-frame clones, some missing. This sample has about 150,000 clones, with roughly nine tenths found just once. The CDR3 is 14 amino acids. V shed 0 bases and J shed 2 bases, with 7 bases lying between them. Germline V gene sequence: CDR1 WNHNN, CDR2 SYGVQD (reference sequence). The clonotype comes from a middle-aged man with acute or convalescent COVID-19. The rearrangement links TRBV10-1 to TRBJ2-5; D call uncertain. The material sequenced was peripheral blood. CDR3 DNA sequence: TGCGCCAGCAGTGAGTCCGGCAGGCAAGAGACCCAGTACTTC. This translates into CASSESGRQETQYF.